The 32 T cell receptor beta chains in this list originate from one sample, sequenced in a study of OX40 agonist ivuxolimab in advanced cancers. The assay was immunoSEQ multiplex PCR, and TCRdb's table has in-frame clones only and misses some. The data hold 20,000 or so clones, with 70% to 90% observed a single time. The sequences come from CD4+ or CD8+ T cells sorted from blood, collected in a trial of the OX40 agonist ivuxolimab. These receptors all stem from an adult with an advanced solid tumor such as melanoma, head and neck, liver or kidney cancer.

This chain uses TRBV27 with TRBJ2-1; 10 bases agree with TRBD1. V dropped 6 bases and J dropped 8; count of bases not matched to a gene: 16. The CDR3 has 17 amino acids. CDR1 is MNHEY and CDR2 is SMNVEV in the germline V gene (reference sequence). The CDR3 spells CASSSRTGTGEADEQFF. In DNA, the CDR3 is TGTGCCAGCAGCTCCCGCACCGGGACAGGGGAAGCGGATGAGCAGTTCTTC.

This chain connects TRBV11-3 to TRBJ2-5; D is possibly TRBD1 (6 bases). CDR3 length: 15 amino acids. CDR1 and CDR2 (germline): SGHNT, YENEEA. V was pared by 4 bases and J by 5 bases, with 17 bases between. The CDR3 nucleotides read TGTGCCAGCAGCTCCGGACAGAGGGGCCCGGAGACCCAGTACTTC. The encoded protein is CASSSGQRGPETQYF.

CDR3 in amino acids: CASSADRTRGEQYF. CDR3 DNA sequence: TGTGCCAGCAGCGCCGACAGGACCCGGGGCGAGCAGTACTTC. V and J are TRBV7-2 and TRBJ2-7; D possibly corresponds to TRBD1 (6 bases). Germline V gives CDR1 SGHTA, CDR2 FQGNSA. Trimming stripped 5 bases from V and 6 bases from J, with 17 bases between. This CDR3 spans 14 amino acids.

This chain uses TRBV5-1 with TRBJ2-1; possible D gene TRBD1, 6 bases. Deletions cut 4 bases from V and 6 bases from J, with 14 bases between. The CDR3 sequence is 14 residues long. CDR1 and CDR2 from the germline V gene are SGHRS and YFSETQ. CDR3 in DNA: TGCGCCAGCAGCCTGGGGGCAGGGTTCAATGAGCAGTTCTTC. This sequence encodes CASSLGAGFNEQFF.

This chain links TRBV5-4 with TRBJ2-6; D ambiguous. Germline V gene sequence: CDR1 SGHNT, CDR2 YYREEE (reference sequence). The CDR3 is 14 amino acids. V was trimmed by 2 bases and J by 6 bases, leaving 9 bases between them. The CDR3 spells CASSLVGSANVLTF. CDR3 in DNA: TGTGCCAGCAGCTTAGTCGGGTCGGCCAACGTCCTGACTTTC.

The chain employs TRBV6-5 and TRBJ1-2; D may be TRBD1 (6 bases). Germline CDR1 reads MNHEY; CDR2 reads SVGAGI. V lost 6 bases and J lost 4, with 9 bases in between. The CDR3 runs to 12 residues. The DNA for the CDR3 is TGTGCCAGCAGACAGGGTCTCTATGGCTACACCTTC. Translated: CASRQGLYGYTF.

This clone turned up a few times. V and J are TRBV19 and TRBJ1-5; a weak D match, TRBD1 (5 bases). CDR1 is LNHDA and CDR2 is SQIVND in the germline V gene (reference sequence). The V end was cut by 2 bases, the J end by 7 bases, with 15 bases between. The CDR3 is 15 amino acids. CDR3 amino acids: CASSIFVAGDQPQHF. The CDR3 bases are TGTGCCAGTAGTATATTCGTAGCCGGGGACCAGCCCCAGCATTTT.

CDR3 amino acids: CASSSDTEGYGYTF. CDR3 DNA: TGCGCCAGCAGCTCTGACACCGAGGGTTATGGCTACACCTTC. The V gene is TRBV5-1, the J gene TRBJ1-2; D not certain. Germline lookup yields CDR1 SGHRS and CDR2 YFSETQ. This CDR3 contains 14 residues. Trimming removed 3 bases from V and 5 bases from J, with 14 bases in between. Looking up the rest from reference TRBV5-1 and TRBJ1-2 gives the full variable domain: KAGVTQTPRYLIKTRGQQVTLSCSPISGHRSVSWYQQTPGQGLQFLFEYFSETQRNKGNFPGRFSGRQFSNSRSEMNVSTLELGDSALYLCASSSDTEGYGYTFGSGTRLTVV.

The chain's CDR3 is CASSYVQGPETQYF. For the CDR3, the DNA is TGTGCCAGCAGTTACGTACAGGGCCCAGAGACCCAGTACTTC. The chain links TRBV6-5 to TRBJ2-5, with TRBD1 as a possible D gene (6 bases). CDR3 length: 14 amino acids. The germline V gene has CDR1 MNHEY and CDR2 SVGAGI. Trimming removed 2 bases from V and 4 bases from J, with 11 bases in between.

The rearrangement uses TRBV5-1 and TRBJ1-1; no reliable D call. Germline lookup yields CDR1 SGHRS and CDR2 YFSETQ. V was trimmed by 0 bases and J by 1 base, leaving 7 bases between them. This CDR3 has 14 residues. CDR3 sequence: CASSLGWGNTEAFF. CDR3 nucleotide sequence: TGCGCCAGCAGCTTGGGGTGGGGGAACACTGAAGCTTTCTTT. Filled out from reference TRBV5-1 and TRBJ1-1, the complete variable domain reads KAGVTQTPRYLIKTRGQQVTLSCSPISGHRSVSWYQQTPGQGLQFLFEYFSETQRNKGNFPGRFSGRQFSNSRSEMNVSTLELGDSALYLCASSLGWGNTEAFFGQGTRLTVV.

In its sample, this clone was seen a few times. V gene TRBV10-3 combines with J gene TRBJ2-1; 12 bases align to TRBD2. The CDR3 covers 13 residues. Germline V lookup: CDR1 ENHRY, CDR2 SYGVKD. V dropped 10 bases and J dropped 6; count of bases not matched to a gene: 4. For the CDR3, the DNA is TGTGCCAGCGGACTAGCGGGGCCCAATGAGCAGTTCTTC. It translates to CASGLAGPNEQFF.

This clone was recorded a few times. This chain joins TRBV9 and TRBJ2-1, with TRBD2 matching over 12 bases. Per germline, CDR1 SGDLS and CDR2 YYNGEE. CDR3 length: 16 amino acids. V trimming: 4 bases; J trimming: 7 bases; junction bases outside the gene matches: 9. CDR3 sequence: CASSSRTSGVRNEQFF. The DNA of the CDR3 is TGTGCCAGCAGCTCACGGACTAGCGGGGTACGTAATGAGCAGTTCTTC.

This clone has just a few counts. The chain has TRBV4-1 and TRBJ1-2; D is unclear. Per the germline V gene, CDR1 is MGHRA and CDR2 is YSYEKL. V was shortened by 3 bases and J by 8 bases, with 13 bases between the two germline ends. The CDR3 length is 13 residues. CDR3 bases: TGCGCCAGCAGCCAGCTCACGACGGGAGGCTACACCTTC. Amino acids: CASSQLTTGGYTF.

V gene TRBV7-8 combines with J gene TRBJ2-5; 8 bases line up with TRBD1. The J segment lost 4 bases and the V segment lost 5 bases, leaving 3 bases of the junction unmatched. In germline, CDR1 is SGHVS, CDR2 FQNEAQ. The CDR3 contains 13 residues. The CDR3 loop reads CASSRTGLETQYF. CDR3 DNA sequence: TGTGCCAGCAGCAGGACAGGGTTAGAGACCCAGTACTTC.

V usage is TRBV19 and J usage is TRBJ2-1; D is perhaps TRBD2 (5 bases). Germline values: CDR1 LNHDA, CDR2 SQIVND (reference sequence). CDR3 size: 15 residues. The ends were cut back, 8 bases at V and 2 bases at J, with 16 bases in the middle. The CDR3 loop reads CASERVAGTYNEQFF. Here the CDR3 DNA reads TGTGCCAGTGAGAGAGTAGCCGGGACCTACAATGAGCAGTTCTTC.

This chain uses TRBV7-2 with TRBJ1-6, with D possibly TRBD1 on 6 matching bases. This CDR3 has 14 residues. Germline lookup yields CDR1 SGHTA and CDR2 FQGNSA. The V gene lost 5 bases and the J gene lost 8 bases, with 13 bases spanning the gap. CDR3 sequence reads: CASSLRGRDSPLHF. The DNA of the CDR3 is TGTGCCAGCAGCCTCAGGGGCCGCGATTCACCCCTCCACTTT.

This chain joins TRBV19 and TRBJ1-2; TRBD1 aligns across 9 bases. The CDR3 totals 13 residues. Germline V gene lookup returns CDR1 LNHDA and CDR2 SQIVND (reference sequence). V trimming: 6 bases; J trimming: 6 bases; junction bases outside the gene matches: 5. Here the CDR3 reads CASRTGQGNGYTF. The CDR3 bases are TGTGCCAGTAGAACGGGACAGGGTAATGGCTACACCTTC.

The chain employs TRBV7-3 and TRBJ2-1; possibly TRBD1 for D (6 bases). Looked up from germline, CDR1 is SGHTA and CDR2 is FQGTGA. CDR3 length: 15 residues. V was shortened by 4 bases and J by 8 bases, with 18 bases between the two germline ends. For the CDR3, the DNA is TGTGCCAGCAGCTCCCGGGACACCGGGCCACATGAGCAGTTCTTC. As protein: CASSSRDTGPHEQFF. Full variable domain (missing parts from reference TRBV7-3 and TRBJ2-1): GAGVSQTPSNKVTEKGKYVELRCDPISGHTALYWYRQSLGQGPEFLIYFQGTGAADDSGLPNDRFFAVRPEGSVSTLKIQRTERGDSAVYLCASSSRDTGPHEQFFGPGTRLTVL.

The V and J genes are TRBV18 and TRBJ2-7; possibly TRBD1 for D (6 bases). Trimming cost V 2 bases and J 5 bases, with 19 bases left between them. The CDR3 runs to 16 residues. Germline lookup yields CDR1 KGHSH and CDR2 LQKENI. CDR3 protein: CASSPAVGSQGNEQYF. The CDR3 bases are TGTGCCAGCTCACCAGCAGTCGGTTCCCAGGGGAACGAGCAGTACTTC.

The chain recombines TRBV5-4 with TRBJ2-7; D tentatively fits TRBD1 or TRBD2 (6 bases each). V shed 4 bases and J shed 3 bases, with 17 bases lying between them. The CDR3 covers 15 residues. CDR1 and CDR2 (germline): SGHNT, YYREEE (reference sequence). The CDR3 is CASSKWDIGGYEQYF. Written as DNA, the CDR3 is TGTGCCAGCAGCAAATGGGACATCGGGGGCTACGAGCAGTACTTC. The complete variable domain, with remaining parts taken from reference TRBV5-4 and TRBJ2-7, reads ETGVTQSPTHLIKTRGQQVTLRCSSQSGHNTVSWYQQALGQGPQFIFQYYREEENGRGNFPPRFSGLQFPNYSSELNVNALELDDSALYLCASSKWDIGGYEQYFGPGTRLTVT.

The DNA of the CDR3 is TGTGCCAGCAGCTTAGTAGCGGGGCCCACAGATACGCAGTATTTT. Its translation: CASSLVAGPTDTQYF. This sequence joins TRBV11-3 and TRBJ2-3; 8 bases are a match to TRBD2. Trimming took 1 base from V and 2 from J; bases not matched to a gene: 2. The CDR3 has 15 residues. Germline CDR1 and CDR2: SGHNT and YENEEA.

This clone appeared once. The chain links TRBV27 to TRBJ2-1; 12 nucleotides line up with TRBD2. Germline CDR1 and CDR2: MNHEY and SMNVEV (reference sequence). The CDR3 covers 16 residues. V lost 3 bases and J lost 6; bases outside the gene matches: 6. As DNA, the CDR3 is TGTGCCAGCAGTTTCCCCACTAGCGGGAGGTTCAATGAGCAGTTCTTC. Translating it yields CASSFPTSGRFNEQFF.

V and J are TRBV10-2 and TRBJ1-1; the D gene is possibly TRBD1 (5 bases). This CDR3 has 14 residues. Trimming pared 7 bases from V and 5 bases from J, leaving 17 bases between. Germline V gene lookup returns CDR1 WSHSY and CDR2 SAAADI. The CDR3 spells CASIWDPAVTEAFF. The DNA of the CDR3 is TGCGCCAGCATATGGGACCCGGCTGTAACTGAAGCTTTCTTT.

The chain has TRBV5-1 and TRBJ1-1; D may be TRBD1 (5 bases). V gave up 6 bases and J gave up 1 base, with 13 bases separating them. Per the germline V gene, CDR1 is SGHRS and CDR2 is YFSETQ. This CDR3 is built from 14 residues. CDR3 protein: CASTRDPSNTEAFF. CDR3 bases: TGCGCCAGCACAAGGGACCCCTCGAACACTGAAGCTTTCTTT.

V gene TRBV6-6 combines with J gene TRBJ2-3; D is unresolved. With 2 bases removed from V and 2 bases from J, the gap between germline ends came to 5 bases. The germline CDR1 and CDR2 sequences are MNHNY and SVGAGI (reference sequence). The CDR3 totals 13 residues. The CDR3 nucleotides read TGTGCCAGCAGTTACACCACCACAGATACGCAGTATTTT. Amino acids: CASSYTTTDTQYF.

J is TRBJ2-1 and V is TRBV9, with TRBD2 identical over 7 bases. J was trimmed by 4 bases and V by 3 bases; bases with no gene match: 10. The length of the CDR3 is 16 residues. The V gene's germline CDR1 is SGDLS and CDR2 YYNGEE. CDR3 nucleotides: TGTGCCAGCAGCGCTGGGAGGGGTAGTAGGTACAATGAGCAGTTCTTC. Protein product: CASSAGRGSRYNEQFF.

The V call is TRBV5-1, the J call TRBJ1-5; D is unresolved. The germline V gene has CDR1 SGHRS and CDR2 YFSETQ. The CDR3 length is 15 residues. Trimming took 0 bases from V and 3 from J, leaving 10 bases between them. CDR3 DNA: TGCGCCAGCAGCTTGGACCCAGCCCCCAATCAGCCCCAGCATTTT. This sequence encodes CASSLDPAPNQPQHF.

This chain links TRBV9 with TRBJ2-1; D not certain. V lost 1 base and J 0 bases, leaving 8 bases between the germline ends. Germline V lookup: CDR1 SGDLS, CDR2 YYNGEE. This CDR3 region has 15 residues. The CDR3 sequence is CASSVSPSSYNEQFF. The CDR3 DNA reads as TGTGCCAGCAGCGTATCGCCGAGCTCCTACAATGAGCAGTTCTTC.

This rearrangement joins TRBV10-3 to TRBJ1-6; no clear D. CDR1 and CDR2 from the germline V gene are ENHRY and SYGVKD. The CDR3 has 16 residues. V lost 3 bases and J 4 bases, leaving 13 bases between the germline ends. The CDR3 region is CAISDGRSAYNSPLHF. In DNA form, the CDR3 reads TGTGCCATCAGTGACGGGCGGAGCGCGTATAATTCACCCCTCCACTTT.

As concerns this clone: One end of the junction varies from germline; a read error may be responsible. The chain carries TRBV11-2 and TRBJ1-1, with D unresolved. CDR3 length equals 13 residues. Germline lookup yields CDR1 SGHAT and CDR2 FQNNGV. The CDR3 DNA sequence: TGCGCCAGCAGCCCTCAGAGGAACACTGAAGCTTTCTTT. Translation: CASSPQRNTEAFF.

The chain combines TRBV7-2 with TRBJ2-7; D remains unclear. The CDR3 has 15 amino acids. Per the germline V gene, CDR1 is SGHTA and CDR2 is FQGNSA. Trimming stripped 1 base from V and 6 bases from J, with 16 bases between. CDR3 sequence: CASSLGGFIGAEQYF. The CDR3 DNA sequence: TGTGCCAGCAGCTTAGGTGGTTTCATCGGTGCCGAGCAGTACTTC.

This chain links TRBV6-1 with TRBJ2-2; the D gene could be TRBD1 or TRBD2 (6 bases each). The germline gives CDR1 MNHNS, CDR2 SASEGT. CDR3 length equals 15 residues. Deletions cut 9 bases from V and 3 bases from J, with 17 bases between. The CDR3 DNA sequence: TGTGCCAGTGAATGGGGGGCAAGGGACACCGGGGAGCTGTTTTTT. It yields the protein CASEWGARDTGELFF.